These 6 T cell receptor beta chains came from one sample sequenced in a study of cytomegalovirus exposure and HLA in healthy donors. PCR amplification relied on 60 Vbeta primers (plus 13 Jbeta primers). Sequenced by immunoSEQ multiplex PCR; TCRdb stores in-frame clones only, minus some. The sample shows 200,000 to 250,000 clones, over 65% of them seen only once. Sequences were obtained from PBMCs. The receptors shown here come from a woman aged 60 to 75 in good health and CMV-seropositive.

J is TRBJ1-1 and V is TRBV5-5; D gene ambiguous. CDR3 length equals 17 residues. CDR1 and CDR2 from the germline V gene are SGHKS and YYEKEE (reference sequence). V lost 0 bases and J 0 bases, leaving 15 bases between the germline ends. CDR3 sequence: CASSLGLRNPMNTEAFF. The CDR3 region has the DNA TGTGCCAGCAGCTTGGGCCTAAGAAATCCCATGAACACTGAAGCTTTCTTT.

The genes are TRBV7-9 and TRBJ2-3; D possibly corresponds to TRBD2 (6 bases). Trimming shortened V by 4 bases and J by 5 bases, and 16 bases separated the two germline ends. The CDR3 is made up of 15 amino acids. CDR1 SEHNR and CDR2 FQNEAQ come from the germline V gene (reference sequence). The CDR3 sequence is CASSSWTGDEDTQYF. CDR3 sequence (DNA): TGTGCCAGCAGCTCCTGGACGGGAGACGAAGATACGCAGTATTTT.

The rearrangement joins TRBV5-1 to TRBJ2-3; TRBD2 matches at 14 bases. This CDR3 region has 17 residues. Unmatched junction bases numbered 4, after V lost 1 base and J lost 3 bases. CDR1 is SGHRS, CDR2 YFSETQ, per germline. The DNA of the CDR3 is TGCGCCAGCAGCTTGCGACTAGCGGGGGGGCCGACAGATACGCAGTATTTT. Encoded protein: CASSLRLAGGPTDTQYF. The whole variable domain, filled in from reference TRBV5-1 and TRBJ2-3, reads KAGVTQTPRYLIKTRGQQVTLSCSPISGHRSVSWYQQTPGQGLQFLFEYFSETQRNKGNFPGRFSGRQFSNSRSEMNVSTLELGDSALYLCASSLRLAGGPTDTQYFGPGTRLTVL.

This chain connects TRBV19 to TRBJ1-1; 7 bases are a match to TRBD1. Per germline, CDR1 LNHDA and CDR2 SQIVND (reference sequence). Trimming at V came to 5 bases and at J to 5 bases, leaving 8 bases not matched to a gene. The CDR3 is 14 residues long. The CDR3 sequence: CASSLGTVGTEAFF. In nucleotides, the CDR3 is TGTGCCAGTAGTTTAGGGACAGTGGGGACTGAAGCTTTCTTT.

This clone was seen a few times. This CDR3 is CASSLDGGGPLGNQPQHF. The CDR3 nucleotides are TGCGCCAGCAGCTTGGATGGGGGAGGGCCATTAGGCAATCAGCCCCAGCATTTT. The chain joins TRBV5-1 to TRBJ1-5; TRBD1 is a possible D gene (5 bases). CDR3 size: 18 residues. V was pared by 0 bases and J by 2 bases, with 18 bases between. Germline V lookup: CDR1 SGHRS, CDR2 YFSETQ.

The chain recombines TRBV27 with TRBJ2-2; 12 bases are a match to TRBD2. Germline lookup yields CDR1 MNHEY and CDR2 SMNVEV (reference sequence). V trimming: 6 bases; J trimming: 2 bases; junction bases outside the gene matches: 4. The CDR3 runs to 16 residues. CDR3 bases: TGTGCCAGCAGGAGACTAGCGGGAGATAACACCGGGGAGCTGTTTTTT. Translation gives CASRRLAGDNTGELFF.